This TCR beta chain was retrieved from a study of shared clonotypes between healthy human individuals. The CDR3 totals 15 residues. Germline-derived CDR1 and CDR2 are LNHDA and SQIVND (reference sequence). The V end lost 10 bases, the J end lost 1 base, and 17 bases lay between the germline ends. Free of recent acute infections or vaccinations, the donors were healthy HIV-negative adults. This clone was seen ten or more times. Its antigen is unidentified. Study outcomes and limitations: The donor pool, a small one, limited the genetic and exposure-history diversity represented.

Replicate PCRs were loaded with about 300 ng DNA from unsorted PBMC, about 30,000 T cell genomes. Unsorted PBMC DNA went through sequencing on ten immunoSEQ deep assay plates. Some clones are missing from TCRdb's copy, which holds only in-frame ones; the method was immunoSEQ multiplex PCR. The sample consists of some 500,000 clones, 79% of them appearing once. The receptor's source is a woman aged 40 to 50 in good health. Some clones in this sample may be carry-over from other donors' samples. The chain links TRBV19 to TRBJ1-5, with D possibly matching TRBD1 (5 bases). Sequencing was done on a sample of PBMCs. The CDR3 sequence is CATNADTTSNQPQHF. For the CDR3, the DNA is TGTGCCACTAACGCGGACACGACAAGCAATCAGCCCCAGCATTTT.